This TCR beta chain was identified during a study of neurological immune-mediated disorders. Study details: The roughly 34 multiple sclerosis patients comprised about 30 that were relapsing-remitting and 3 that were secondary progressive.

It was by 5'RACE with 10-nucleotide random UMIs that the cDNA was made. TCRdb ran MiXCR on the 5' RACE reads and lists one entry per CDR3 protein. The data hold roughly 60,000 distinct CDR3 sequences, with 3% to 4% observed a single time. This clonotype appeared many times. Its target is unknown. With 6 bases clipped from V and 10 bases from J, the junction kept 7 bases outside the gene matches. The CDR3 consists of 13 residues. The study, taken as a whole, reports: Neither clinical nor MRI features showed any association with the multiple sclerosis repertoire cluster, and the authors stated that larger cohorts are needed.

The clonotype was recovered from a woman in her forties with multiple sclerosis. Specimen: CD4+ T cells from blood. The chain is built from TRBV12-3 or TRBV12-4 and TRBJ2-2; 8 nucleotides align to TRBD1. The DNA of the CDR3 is TGTGCCAGCAGCCTGGACAGGGCGGCGGAGCTGTTTTTT. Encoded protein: CASSLDRAAELFF.